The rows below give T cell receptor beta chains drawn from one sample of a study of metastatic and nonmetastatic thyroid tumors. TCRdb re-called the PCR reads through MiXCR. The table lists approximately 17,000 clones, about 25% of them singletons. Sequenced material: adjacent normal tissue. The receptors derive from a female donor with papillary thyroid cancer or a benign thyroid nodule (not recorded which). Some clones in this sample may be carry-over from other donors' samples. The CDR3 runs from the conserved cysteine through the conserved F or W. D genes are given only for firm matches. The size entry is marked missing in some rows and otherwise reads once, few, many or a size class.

CASSPGGTGNTIYF,TGTGCCAGCTCACCAGGGGGCACTGGAAACACCATATATTTT,-,TRBV18,-,TRBJ1-3
CSARGAQKGPYEQYF,TGCAGTGCTAGGGGGGCCCAAAAAGGGCCCTACGAGCAGTACTTC,-,TRBV20-1,-,TRBJ2-7
CASSVSSQGYEQYF,TGTGCCAGCAGCGTATCTAGCCAGGGCTACGAGCAGTACTTC,-,TRBV9,-,TRBJ2-7
CASSDRTGSEKLFF,TGTGCCAGCAGTGATCGGACAGGCAGCGAAAAACTGTTTTTT,TRBD1,TRBV6-1,-,TRBJ1-4
CASSPAGLAGETQYF,TGTGCCAGCAGCCCAGCTGGACTAGCGGGAGAGACCCAGTACTTC,TRBD2,TRBV9,medium-sized,TRBJ2-5
CSAPDRDQGGYTF,TGCAGTGCACCGGACAGAGATCAAGGTGGCTACACCTTC,-,TRBV20-1,-,TRBJ1-2
CASSEAPDRPSSYEQYF,TGTGCCAGCAGTGAAGCGCCGGACAGGCCTTCTTCCTACGAGCAGTACTTC,TRBD1,TRBV6-1,few,TRBJ2-7
CATSESQGRESYTF,TGTGCCACCAGTGAATCACAGGGGAGAGAGAGCTACACCTTC,TRBD1,TRBV24-1,few,TRBJ1-2
CASSSLWDSTRRGDEKLFF,TGTGCCAGCAGTTCGCTCTGGGACAGCACGCGGAGGGGGGATGAAAAACTGTTTTTT,TRBD1,TRBV12-3/TRBV12-4,-,TRBJ1-4
CASSLDRRFNTEAFF,TGTGCCAGCAGCTTGGATAGGCGATTCAACACTGAAGCTTTCTTT,-,TRBV5-5,few,TRBJ1-1
CSARRDRVYEQYF,TGCAGTGCTAGGAGGGACAGGGTCTACGAGCAGTACTTC,TRBD1,TRBV20-1,-,TRBJ2-7
CASSLRAVSSTDTKYF,TGTGCCAGCAGTTTAAGGGCAGTTTCTAGCACAGATACGAAGTATTTT,-,TRBV28,-,TRBJ2-3
CASSWGLAGDTQYF,TGTGCCAGCAGTTGGGGACTAGCCGGAGATACGCAGTATTTT,TRBD2,TRBV6-2/TRBV6-3,few,TRBJ2-3